The 20 T cell receptor beta chains listed next were all sequenced from one sample in a study of blood T cells in healthy people across ages. A sample-barcoded 5' primer and a J-beta primer mix were used in a second PCR of roughly 7 to 11 cycles. TCRdb reanalysed the 5' RACE reads using MiXCR and keeps one entry per CDR3 protein. The data hold 600,000 or so distinct CDR3 sequences, with 25% to 35% observed a single time. Input material: blood. The receptors stem from a woman aged 80 or over in good health.

Regarding this clonotype: A single base separates this from a much larger clone, so it may be a read error. The CDR3 ends on some other residue instead of the conserved phenylalanine or tryptophan, so this is likely a read error. CDR3 in amino acids: CASSITTGGGSTDTQYC. In DNA form, the CDR3 reads TGTGCCAGCAGCATAACGACAGGGGGCGGGAGCACAGATACGCAGTATTGT. The rearrangement uses TRBV5-6 and TRBJ2-3; 10 bases line up with TRBD1. Germline values: CDR1 SGHDT, CDR2 YYEEEE. Trimming cost V 4 bases and J 0 bases; bases outside gene matches: 8. The CDR3 consists of 17 residues.

The chain couples TRBV9 to TRBJ1-1; D might be TRBD1 (6 bases). This CDR3 has 16 amino acids. Trimming left V 0 bases short and J 1 base short, with 13 bases between. Germline V lookup: CDR1 SGDLS, CDR2 YYNGEE. CDR3 nucleotides: TGTGCCAGCAGCGTAGGGCCAGGGGCACCGAACACTGAAGCTTTCTTT. As protein: CASSVGPGAPNTEAFF.

The chain carries TRBV5-1 and TRBJ2-3, with 9 bases matching TRBD2. Germline lookup yields CDR1 SGHRS and CDR2 YFSETQ. The CDR3 runs to 14 residues. The chain's CDR3 is CTGSGGGGTDTQYF. Written as DNA, the CDR3 is TGCACCGGCAGCGGCGGGGGGGGGACAGATACGCAGTATTTT.

Many counts were recorded for this clonotype. The chain carries TRBV5-1 and TRBJ2-5; D may be TRBD2 (6 bases). Germline V CDR1 and CDR2: SGHRS, YFSETQ. The CDR3 is 14 amino acids. Trimming stripped 4 bases from V and 7 bases from J, with 17 bases between. This chain's CDR3 is CASSPGGPPGTQYF. The DNA for the CDR3 is TGCGCCAGCAGCCCCGGGGGTCCTCCAGGGACCCAGTACTTC.

This clonotype has more than one count but fewer than ten. J is TRBJ1-2 and V is TRBV21-1. TRBV21-1 is a pseudogene segment. This CDR3 region has 17 residues. The CDR3 DNA follows: TGTGCCAGCAGCAAAGGGGCGGGGGGCCCGTCTAACTATGGCTACACCTTC. This encodes CASSKGAGGPSNYGYTF.

The J gene is TRBJ2-4, the V gene TRBV20-1, with 11 nucleotides matching TRBD2. With the DNA end fitting TRBJ2-7 better, the J assignment may be wrong. Germline values: CDR1 DFQATT, CDR2 SNEGSKA (reference sequence). The CDR3 extends over 15 amino acids. The CDR3 sequence is CSAISGRAGEDEQYF. The CDR3 bases are TGCAGTGCTATTAGCGGGAGGGCCGGGGAGGACGAGCAGTACTTC.

This clonotype appeared many times. V is TRBV5-6 and J is TRBJ1-5; TRBD1 agrees at 9 bases. The V and J ends lost 4 bases and 0 bases, in that order; junction bases with no gene match: 11. Germline CDR1 reads SGHDT; CDR2 reads YYEEEE. CDR3 length: 18 amino acids. CDR3 amino acids: CASSLLGQGGPSNQPQHF. Written as DNA, the CDR3 is TGTGCCAGCAGCCTTCTGGGACAGGGAGGCCCTAGCAATCAGCCCCAGCATTTT.

This clonotype came up many times. The genes are TRBV4-3 and TRBJ1-4, with TRBD1 matching over 8 bases. The CDR3 contains 15 residues. V was pared by 1 base and J by 8 bases, with 6 bases of the junction left unmatched. Looked up from germline, CDR1 is LGHNA and CDR2 is YSLEER. Here the CDR3 reads CASSQGTGIGEKLFF. The CDR3 DNA reads as TGCGCCAGCAGCCAAGGGACAGGGATTGGGGAAAAACTGTTTTTT.

This clonotype occurred many times. This rearrangement joins TRBV7-9 to TRBJ2-5; TRBD1 matches at 8 bases. CDR1 is SEHNR and CDR2 is FQNEAQ in the germline V gene (reference sequence). The CDR3 spans 14 residues. Trimming removed 3 bases from V and 1 base from J; junction bases left unmatched: 1. This CDR3 is CASSFDRGQETQYF. DNA for the CDR3: TGTGCCAGCAGCTTCGACAGGGGCCAAGAGACCCAGTACTTC.

The chain carries TRBV5-1 and TRBJ1-1; TRBD1 agrees at 7 bases. The germline V gene has CDR1 SGHRS and CDR2 YFSETQ. CDR3 size: 14 residues. V lost 1 base, J lost 4 bases, and 4 bases stayed unmatched. The CDR3 nucleotides are TGCGCCAGCAGCTTGCGAAACAGGGGCACTGAAGCTTTCTTT. It codes for CASSLRNRGTEAFF.

With regard to this clonotype: Just one base apart from a much larger clone, this may be a read error. The chain uses TRBV20-1 and TRBJ2-6; possibly TRBD1 for D (6 bases). The length of the CDR3 is 16 residues. Germline loops: CDR1 DFQATT, CDR2 SNEGSKA (reference sequence). In DNA, the CDR3 is TGCAGTGCTACGGACAGACGCTCCTCTGGGGCCAACGTCCGGACTTTC. Translation: CSATDRRSSGANVRTF.

The chain couples TRBV9 to TRBJ1-1; no firm D call. The germline V and J ends were trimmed by 0 bases and 0 bases, with 9 bases remaining between them. Germline V gene sequence: CDR1 SGDLS, CDR2 YYNGEE. The CDR3 sequence is 15 residues long. The DNA of the CDR3 is TGTGCCAGCAGCGTAGAGGGAGAAATGAACACTGAAGCTTTCTTT. Protein: CASSVEGEMNTEAFF.

This chain uses TRBV20-1 with TRBJ2-7; 7 positions agree with TRBD2. Looked up from germline, CDR1 is DFQATT and CDR2 is SNEGSKA (reference sequence). The CDR3 runs 13 residues. Germline trimming cut 3 bases from V and 6 bases from J; bases unmatched to any gene: 8. CDR3 loop: CSASPGLGSEQYF. The CDR3 DNA is TGCAGTGCTAGTCCAGGACTAGGATCCGAGCAGTACTTC.

This clonotype was picked up many times. The rearrangement uses TRBV5-1 and TRBJ2-1; tentative D call: TRBD1 (5 bases). Germline CDR1 SGHRS, CDR2 YFSETQ. The CDR3 runs to 14 residues. With 4 bases removed from V and 8 bases from J, the gap between germline ends came to 16 bases. CDR3 nucleotides: TGCGCCAGCAGCCTTGGGGCCTTTTGGGATGAGCAGTTCTTC. It is translated as CASSLGAFWDEQFF.

Notes on this clonotype: This sequence may be a read error, since a much larger clone differs from it by one base. The V call is TRBV6-1, the J call TRBJ2-5; 7 nucleotides line up with TRBD1. This CDR3 contains 14 residues. The trim removed 7 bases at V and 11 bases at J, leaving 16 bases unmatched. Per germline, CDR1 MNHNS and CDR2 SASEGT. CDR3 DNA: TGTGCCAGCATTGGGACAGCAATTAGGAATGAGCAGTACTTC. Its protein product is CASIGTAIRNEQYF.

This clonotype occurred many times. The V gene is TRBV13, the J gene TRBJ1-1; 8 positions agree with TRBD1. After removal of 5 bases from V and 0 bases from J, the junction contained 5 bases not matched to a gene. The CDR3 extends over 15 amino acids. CDR1 is PRHDT, CDR2 FYEKMQ, per germline (reference sequence). The CDR3, as DNA: TGTGCCAGCAGCCGACGGACAGGGTTGAACACTGAAGCTTTCTTT. It specifies CASSRRTGLNTEAFF.

V and J are TRBV6-1 and TRBJ1-1; 7 bases match TRBD1. The CDR3 consists of 18 residues. Germline trimming cut 10 bases from V and 0 bases from J; bases unmatched to any gene: 20. Germline V CDR1 and CDR2: MNHNS, SASEGT. This chain's CDR3 is CATTSLDRRLLMNTEAFF. The CDR3 DNA reads as TGTGCCACTACTTCTCTGGACAGGCGCCTCTTGATGAACACTGAAGCTTTCTTT.

This clonotype was counted many times. The V gene is TRBV2, the J gene TRBJ2-5, with 10 bases fitting TRBD2. There are 16 residues in the CDR3. The J segment lost 8 bases and the V segment lost 1 base, leaving 10 bases of the junction unmatched. From germline, CDR1 is SNHLY and CDR2 FYNNEI. The chain's CDR3 is CASSEEQRGGWETQYF. In DNA form, the CDR3 reads TGTGCCAGCAGTGAAGAACAGCGGGGGGGTTGGGAAACCCAGTACTTC.

There are many counts of this clonotype. The chain has TRBV5-6 and TRBJ2-7, with TRBD1 matching over 7 bases. Germline lookup yields CDR1 SGHDT and CDR2 YYEEEE. V dropped 3 bases and J dropped 0; count of bases not matched to a gene: 3. This CDR3 spans 14 amino acids. The CDR3 loop is CASSSTGTSYEQYF. CDR3 in DNA: TGTGCCAGCAGCTCGACAGGGACCTCCTACGAGCAGTACTTC.

Many counts were recorded for this clonotype. The chain carries TRBV20-1 and TRBJ2-3; D may be TRBD1 (5 bases). Germline lookup yields CDR1 DFQATT and CDR2 SNEGSKA (reference sequence). This CDR3 is built from 16 residues. The V and J ends lost 3 bases and 3 bases respectively, with 19 bases between them. The CDR3 DNA reads as TGCAGTGCTAGTCGGAGACGTCAGGGCGTAACAGATACGCAGTATTTT. This codes for CSASRRRQGVTDTQYF.